A selection of T cell receptor beta chains follows, all from one sample in a study of blood T cell repertoires in COVID-19. Sequencing used immunoSEQ multiplex PCR; TCRdb keeps in-frame clones, though not all of them. The sample lists under 300,000 clones, roughly 86% occurring once. The sample was PBMCs or T cells enriched from blood (not recorded which). These receptors were obtained from a woman in her forties or fifties who had recovered from COVID-19. Each CDR3 is given with its conserved first and last residue. The D gene is left open where the match is weak. The size entry is marked missing in some rows and otherwise reads once, few, many or a size class.

CDR3 protein,CDR3 DNA,V gene,D gene,clone size,J gene
CASRVRQSFANTGELFF,TGCGCCAGCAGGGTTCGCCAGTCGTTCGCGAACACCGGGGAGCTGTTTTTT,TRBV5-1,-,once,TRBJ2-2
CASTRGQGRYGYTF,TGTGCCAGCACCAGGGGACAGGGCCGCTATGGCTACACCTTC,TRBV7-9,TRBD1,once,TRBJ1-2
CASSLTGPNEAFF,TGTGCCAGCAGCCTCACAGGGCCAAATGAAGCTTTCTTT,TRBV2,-,-,TRBJ1-1
CASSLASPHEQFF,TGTGCCAGCAGTTTGGCTAGCCCCCATGAGCAGTTCTTC,TRBV12-3/TRBV12-4,-,-,TRBJ2-1
CASSPGTSGGTIIYEQYF,TGTGCCAGCAGCCCAGGGACTAGCGGGGGGACAATAATTTACGAGCAGTACTTC,TRBV11-2,TRBD2,-,TRBJ2-7
CASQKFGYTF,TGTGCCAGCCAGAAGTTCGGCTACACCTTC,TRBV6-5,-,few,TRBJ1-2
CASSAAGTLNSF,TGTGCCAGCAGTGCCGCCGGGACATTGAATAGCTTC,TRBV28,-,-,TRBJ2-7
CASSETSAFYNEQFF,TGCGCCAGCAGCGAAACTAGCGCGTTCTACAATGAGCAGTTCTTC,TRBV5-1,TRBD2,-,TRBJ2-1
CASRPGGTFAGELFF,TGTGCCAGTAGGCCCGGGGGTACATTCGCCGGGGAGCTGTTTTTT,TRBV19,-,-,TRBJ2-2
CASSYRQGAYEQYF,TGTGCCAGCAGTTACCGACAGGGGGCGTACGAGCAGTACTTC,TRBV28,TRBD1,-,TRBJ2-7
CASTTRGRGAFF,TGTGCCAGCACAACTAGGGGGCGCGGAGCTTTCTTT,TRBV28,TRBD1,-,TRBJ1-1
CASSQEGGVVEKLFF,TGTGCCAGCAGCCAGGAGGGGGGGGTAGTTGAAAAACTGTTTTTT,TRBV4-2,-,-,TRBJ1-4
CASSDSGTGELFF,TGTGCCAGCAGTGATAGCGGGACCGGGGAGCTGTTTTTT,TRBV2,TRBD2,-,TRBJ2-2
CASSAGTSVHEQYF,TGTGCCAGCAGCGCCGGGACTAGCGTACACGAGCAGTACTTC,TRBV9,TRBD2,-,TRBJ2-7
CASSLGGSSYNEQFF,TGTGCCAGCAGCTTGGGGGGGAGCTCCTACAATGAGCAGTTCTTC,TRBV11-3,TRBD2,once,TRBJ2-1
CASSQAQGNYGYTF,TGTGCCAGCAGCCAAGCCCAGGGTAACTATGGCTACACCTTC,TRBV3-1/TRBV3-2,-,few,TRBJ1-2
CASIQGGLAGVGDNEQFF,TGTGCCAGCATCCAGGGGGGACTAGCGGGAGTCGGGGACAATGAGCAGTTCTTC,TRBV28,TRBD2,few,TRBJ2-1